A single sample gave rise to the 21 T cell receptor beta chains below, sequenced in a study of T cells in women clearing cervical HPV infection. Using immunoSEQ multiplex PCR, the repertoire was profiled, and TCRdb retains in-frame clones only, with some absent. The sample features some 40,000 clones, with approximately 1.3% in its top ten. Material: blood buffy coat. The source is a woman between 18 and 70 years old with a cervical HPV16 infection that either progressed to CIN3+ or cleared (not recorded which).

About this clone itself: The read gets to within 3 residues of the CDR3 end, and the germline J gene fills in the rest. The J gene is TRBJ1-6, the V gene TRBV7-7; D unresolved. This CDR3 contains 12 residues. Germline V gives CDR1 SSHAT, CDR2 FNYEAQ (reference sequence). V gave up 1 base and J gave up 10 bases, with 5 bases separating them. CDR3: CASSLGHSPLHF. The part of the CDR3 DNA that was read is TGTGCCAGCAGCTTAGGGCACTCACCC.

Notes on this clone: Coverage ceases 3 residues before the CDR3 finishes, and the germline J gene fills in the end. The rearrangement joins TRBV7-4 to TRBJ1-2; D unclear. This CDR3 region has 15 residues. From germline, CDR1 is SGHVT and CDR2 SQSDAQ. The covered CDR3 bases are TGTGCCAGCACCTTCCAGAGGCCTAGCTACAATGAC. This gives the protein CASTFQRPSYND. The CDR3 reads in full as CASTFQRPSYNDYTF.

A remark on this clone: The CDR3 end falls 3 residues outside the read, so it is completed with the germline J gene. The gene calls are TRBV4-1 and TRBJ1-4, with 7 bases identical to TRBD1. With V trimmed by 4 bases and J by 8 bases, 10 bases remained unmatched. Germline CDR1 and CDR2: MGHRA and YSYEKL. CDR3 length: 15 residues. Here the CDR3 reads CASSRQGGVVEKLFF. Incomplete CDR3 DNA: TGCGCCAGCAGCCGACAGGGAGGAGTTGTGGAAAAA.

To note about this clone: The read ends 3 residues shy of where the CDR3 ends; the end is completed using the germline J gene. The chain carries TRBV5-1 and TRBJ2-7; 9 nucleotides match TRBD1. CDR3 length equals 16 residues. V dropped 0 bases and J dropped 5; count of bases not matched to a gene: 9. CDR1 is SGHRS and CDR2 is YFSETQ in the germline V gene. CDR3 loop: CASSLESLDRGHEQYF. The sequenced CDR3 bases are TGCGCCAGCAGCTTGGAATCTCTGGACAGGGGCCACGAG.

CDR3 residues: CASSLGRVGSPLHF. The sequenced CDR3 bases are TGTGCCAGCAGCTTAGGCAGGGTGGGATCACCC. The rearrangement joins TRBV7-2 to TRBJ1-6; a possible D gene is TRBD1 (5 bases). The sequenced fragment ends 3 residues before the CDR3 boundary, so the rest is inferred from the germline J gene. Germline V CDR1 and CDR2: SGHTA, FQGNSA. This CDR3 is built from 14 residues. Trimming pared 1 base from V and 10 bases from J, leaving 11 bases between.

The sequenced CDR3 bases are TGTGCCAGTAGTATTAGACTAGCGGTGGGCTACGAC. Its translation is CASSIRLAVGYD. In full, the CDR3 is CASSIRLAVGYDYTF. V gene TRBV19 combines with J gene TRBJ1-2; D uncertain. The CDR3 end lies 3 residues beyond the end of the read and is filled in from the germline J gene. Germline assignment: CDR1 LNHDA and CDR2 SQIVND (reference sequence). This CDR3 contains 15 residues. Using reference TRBV19 and TRBJ1-2 for the parts outside the CDR3, the full variable domain is DGGITQSPKYLFRKEGQNVTLSCEQNLNHDAMYWYRQDPGQGLRLIYYSQIVNDFQKGDIAEGYSVSREKKESFPLTVTSAQKNPTAFYLCASSIRLAVGYDYTFGSGTRLTVV.

In the case of this clone: The read stops 3 residues short of the end of the CDR3; the missing end is completed from the germline J gene. The chain couples TRBV29-1 to TRBJ1-1, with D possibly being TRBD1 (5 bases). The CDR3 contains 10 residues. CDR1 is SQVTM and CDR2 is ANQGSEA in the germline V gene. Trimming pared 7 bases from V and 4 bases from J, leaving 7 bases between. The part of the CDR3 DNA that was read is TGCAGCGGCGGGGGCACTGAA. It translates to CSGGGTE. The whole CDR3 region reads CSGGGTEAFF.

To note about this clone: The read terminates 3 residues before the CDR3 end, so the remaining end is supplied by the germline J gene. V usage is TRBV2 and J usage is TRBJ1-2; maybe TRBD1 (6 bases). This CDR3 region has 13 residues. Germline V gives CDR1 SNHLY, CDR2 FYNNEI. V was clipped by 6 bases and J by 1 base, with 9 bases between them. The CDR3 loop is CASSTGFNYGYTF. The CDR3 bases that were read are TGTGCCAGCAGCACAGGGTTTAACTATGGC.

Remarks on this clone: With the read ending 3 residues before the CDR3 end, the germline J gene is used to fill in that end. The chain recombines TRBV7-7 with TRBJ2-3; D might be TRBD2 (5 bases). The CDR3 is 16 amino acids. V shed 5 bases and J shed 2 bases, with 17 bases lying between them. Looked up from germline, CDR1 is SSHAT and CDR2 is FNYEAQ (reference sequence). The part of the CDR3 DNA that was read is TGTGCCAGCAGCCCGCGCGAGGGTCTTTTCACAGATACG. It yields the protein CASSPREGLFTDT. The CDR3 as a whole reads CASSPREGLFTDTQYF.

With regard to this clone: Read coverage stops 3 residues before the CDR3 terminus; the germline J gene supplies the remainder. The chain joins TRBV30 to TRBJ1-2; D possibly corresponds to TRBD1 (5 bases). The CDR3 is made up of 13 amino acids. V lost 0 bases, J lost 4 bases, and 9 bases lay in between. Per germline, CDR1 GTSNPN and CDR2 SVGIG (reference sequence). CDR3: CAWSVGGPYGYTF. The CDR3 DNA, read in part, is TGTGCCTGGAGTGTGGGGGGTCCCTATGGC.

In regard to this clone: Sequencing ends 3 residues short of the CDR3 end; the germline J gene provides the rest. This rearrangement joins TRBV30 to TRBJ1-4, with 7 bases lining up with TRBD1. The CDR3 loop spans 13 amino acids. The V gene's germline CDR1 is GTSNPN and CDR2 SVGIG (reference sequence). This CDR3 is CAWGFTGDSPLFF. The covered CDR3 bases are TGTGCCTGGGGATTCACAGGGGATTCACCA.

Worth noting for this clone: One end of the junction fails to match germline, which may point to a read error. The CDR3 end falls 3 residues outside the read, so it is completed with the germline J gene. V usage is TRBV5-4 and J usage is TRBJ2-7; D is possibly TRBD1 (5 bases). The CDR3 covers 16 residues. Germline assignment: CDR1 SGHNT and CDR2 YYREEE (reference sequence). CDR3 sequence reads: CASATRVGSLSNEQYF. The sequenced CDR3 bases are TGTGCCAGCGCGACCAGGGTAGGATCCCTCTCCAACGAG.

As concerns this clone: From the germline J gene comes the end of the CDR3, since the read stops 3 residues before it. This rearrangement joins TRBV5-1 to TRBJ2-3; D may be TRBD1 (5 bases). CDR3 length equals 16 residues. Germline CDR1 and CDR2: SGHRS and YFSETQ. The CDR3 region is CASRSGRVGNQETQYF. The CDR3 bases that were read are TGCGCCAGCAGGTCCGGCAGGGTTGGGAACCAAGAGACG.

Notes on this clone: The read terminates 3 residues ahead of where the CDR3 ends, so the germline J gene completes it. The chain combines TRBV2 with TRBJ2-5, with D perhaps TRBD2 (6 bases). The length of the CDR3 is 14 residues. CDR1 SNHLY and CDR2 FYNNEI come from the germline V gene. The V end lost 6 bases, the J end lost 3 bases, and 14 bases lay between the germline ends. The CDR3 bases that were read are TGTGCCAGCAGGGAACGACTAGTTAAAGAGACC. Translating gives CASRERLVKET. Given in full, the CDR3 is CASRERLVKETQYF.

Comments on this clone: The read ends 3 residues before the CDR3 terminus; that terminus is restored from the germline J gene. The V call is TRBV19, the J call TRBJ2-1; TRBD2 aligns across 7 bases. Germline assignment: CDR1 LNHDA and CDR2 SQIVND (reference sequence). Trimming cost V 7 bases and J 5 bases; bases outside gene matches: 8. The CDR3 consists of 14 residues. CDR3 bases read: TGTGCCAGTACCTCGGACGCGGGAGACAATGAG. This gives the protein CASTSDAGDNE. The full-length CDR3 reads as CASTSDAGDNEQFF. The full variable domain, completed using reference TRBV19 and TRBJ2-1, is DGGITQSPKYLFRKEGQNVTLSCEQNLNHDAMYWYRQDPGQGLRLIYYSQIVNDFQKGDIAEGYSVSREKKESFPLTVTSAQKNPTAFYLCASTSDAGDNEQFFGPGTRLTVL.

The CDR3 loop reads CASSPQQGSYDYTF. The DNA read from the CDR3 is TGTGCCAGCTCACCTCAACAGGGGAGCTACGAC. This chain uses TRBV18 with TRBJ1-2; 7 bases are shared with TRBD1. The read finishes 3 residues shy of the CDR3 end, and the germline J gene is used to complete it. Germline V CDR1 and CDR2: KGHSH, LQKENI. The CDR3 is made up of 14 amino acids.

To note about this clone: The read falls 3 residues short of the CDR3 end, and the missing part is taken from the germline J gene. The V call is TRBV19, the J call TRBJ1-1; D perhaps matches TRBD1 (6 bases). CDR3 size: 14 residues. V lost 5 bases to trimming and J lost 5 bases, with 15 bases between them. CDR1 is LNHDA and CDR2 is SQIVND in the germline V gene (reference sequence). CDR3 amino acids: CASSASGAGTEAFF. The sequenced CDR3 bases are TGTGCCAGTAGTGCGTCAGGGGCGGGAACTGAA. Full variable domain (outside the CDR3, taken from reference TRBV19 and TRBJ1-1): DGGITQSPKYLFRKEGQNVTLSCEQNLNHDAMYWYRQDPGQGLRLIYYSQIVNDFQKGDIAEGYSVSREKKESFPLTVTSAQKNPTAFYLCASSASGAGTEAFFGQGTRLTVV.

About this clone itself: The CDR3 end is not reached by the read, which stops 3 residues before it; the germline J gene fills it in. The J gene is TRBJ1-6, the V gene TRBV10-2; D gene ambiguous. Germline loops: CDR1 WSHSY, CDR2 SAAADI. V was cut by 6 bases and J by 3 bases, with 6 bases left in between. The CDR3 sequence is 13 residues long. The chain's CDR3 is CASRQVYNSPLHF. The covered CDR3 bases are TGCGCCAGCAGGCAGGTCTATAATTCACCC.

Remarks on this clone: The read is 3 residues too short to cover the CDR3 end, so that end is filled in from the germline J gene. The chain combines TRBV7-9 with TRBJ2-7, with TRBD2 matching 8 bases. Germline trimming cut 5 bases from V and 0 bases from J; bases unmatched to any gene: 6. The germline CDR1 and CDR2 sequences are SEHNR and FQNEAQ (reference sequence). The CDR3 is 15 residues long. Incomplete CDR3 DNA: TGTGCCAGCAGCCTAACTAGCGGCGACTCCTACGAG. The encoded protein is CASSLTSGDSYE. The complete CDR3 sequence is CASSLTSGDSYEQYF.

As for this clone: The read ends 3 residues before the CDR3 terminus; that terminus is restored from the germline J gene. The V gene is TRBV11-2, the J gene TRBJ2-5; D gene ambiguous. The CDR3 consists of 14 residues. V gave up 8 bases and J gave up 2 bases, with 15 bases separating them. Germline CDR1 reads SGHAT; CDR2 reads FQNNGV. The CDR3 here is CASGPMRQQETQYF. The sequenced CDR3 bases are TGTGCCAGCGGGCCGATGAGACAACAAGAGACC.

The CDR3: CASSLAGSYNEQFF. CDR3 DNA, as far as it was read: TGTGCCAGCAGTCTAGCGGGAAGCTACAATGAG. J is TRBJ2-1 and V is TRBV5-6; TRBD2 matches at 9 bases. The read falls 3 residues short of the CDR3 end, and the missing part is taken from the germline J gene. Germline trimming cut 5 bases from V and 3 bases from J; bases unmatched to any gene: 3. CDR1 is SGHDT and CDR2 is YYEEEE in the germline V gene. CDR3 size: 14 residues.